Listed here are 6 T cell receptor beta chains from one sample, sequenced in a study of T cell responses to AZD1222 COVID-19 vaccine. The method was immunoSEQ multiplex PCR; TCRdb's version includes in-frame clones alone and lacks a portion of them. The sample yields 100,000 to 150,000 clones, 91% seen once. The source was peripheral blood, collected 28 days after the second AZD1222 dose. The receptors were sampled from an adult who received the AZD1222 COVID-19 vaccine.

The rearrangement uses TRBV6-5 and TRBJ2-1; D not certain. The germline V gene has CDR1 MNHEY and CDR2 SVGAGI. CDR3 length: 12 amino acids. V lost 0 bases, J lost 5 bases, and 2 bases lay in between. Here the CDR3 DNA reads TGTGCCAGCAGTTACTCTGACAATGAGCAGTTCTTC. Protein: CASSYSDNEQFF.

This chain uses TRBV5-1 with TRBJ2-6; no reliable D call. This CDR3 spans 16 amino acids. V was cut by 0 bases and J by 4 bases, with 11 bases left in between. Germline assignment: CDR1 SGHRS and CDR2 YFSETQ. The CDR3 region is CASSLAASPGANVLTF. The CDR3 DNA is TGCGCCAGCAGCTTGGCGGCTTCGCCCGGGGCCAACGTCCTGACTTTC.

The gene calls are TRBV30 and TRBJ2-6, with D tentatively TRBD2 (5 bases). CDR1 and CDR2 from the germline V gene are GTSNPN and SVGIG (reference sequence). This CDR3 comprises 16 residues. V gave up 2 bases and J gave up 0 bases, with 11 bases separating them. CDR3 sequence (DNA): TGTGCCTGGAGTCCTTCCGGGGTCTCTGGGGCCAACGTCCTGACTTTC. Its protein is CAWSPSGVSGANVLTF.

V usage is TRBV7-3 and J usage is TRBJ2-2, with D maybe TRBD1 (7 bases). Germline assignment: CDR1 SGHTA and CDR2 FQGTGA. V was cut by 5 bases and J by 0 bases, with 10 bases left in between. The CDR3 is 15 amino acids. The CDR3 region has the DNA TGTGCCAGCAGCCGCGGGACAGCGAACACCGGGGAGCTGTTTTTT. Translation gives CASSRGTANTGELFF. The whole variable domain, filled in from reference TRBV7-3 and TRBJ2-2, reads GAGVSQTPSNKVTEKGKYVELRCDPISGHTALYWYRQSLGQGPEFLIYFQGTGAADDSGLPNDRFFAVRPEGSVSTLKIQRTERGDSAVYLCASSRGTANTGELFFGEGSRLTVL.

The chain joins TRBV6-6 to TRBJ1-2; no definite D call. V lost 5 bases and J 4 bases, leaving 11 bases between the germline ends. The CDR3 is made up of 13 amino acids. Germline loops: CDR1 MNHNY, CDR2 SVGAGI (reference sequence). CDR3 in amino acids: CASSHDTTYGYTF. The CDR3, as DNA: TGTGCCAGCAGTCACGACACTACCTATGGCTACACCTTC.

The chain employs TRBV9 and TRBJ1-6, with TRBD1 as a possible D gene (5 bases). Germline lookup yields CDR1 SGDLS and CDR2 YYNGEE. Deletions cut 0 bases from V and 7 bases from J, with 8 bases between. CDR3 length: 14 residues. The CDR3 loop reads CASSVVGANSPLHF. The CDR3 DNA reads as TGTGCCAGCAGCGTAGTAGGGGCCAATTCACCCCTCCACTTT.